Presented here are 20 T cell receptor beta chains from one specimen sequenced in a study of blood T cells in healthy people across ages. A second roughly 6 to 11 cycle PCR used barcoded and J-beta primers. TCRdb re-derived calls from the 5' RACE reads in MiXCR, one entry per CDR3 protein. This table holds hundreds of thousands of distinct CDR3 sequences, 56% found once. Material for sequencing was blood. The receptors originated from a middle-aged man in good health.

This clonotype was picked up a small number of times. The CDR3 sequence is CASSLSGQGNGYTF. CDR3 sequence (DNA): TGTGCCAGCAGTTTATCGGGACAGGGGAATGGCTACACCTTC. The V and J genes are TRBV12-3 or TRBV12-4 and TRBJ1-2; 10 bases fit TRBD1. The CDR3 sequence is 14 residues long. V was pared by 2 bases and J by 6 bases, with 3 bases of the junction left unmatched.

The sample holds a few counts of this clonotype. The gene calls are TRBV5-1 and TRBJ1-2; perhaps TRBD1 as D (6 bases). Between the trimmed V and J ends, which lost 0 bases and 7 bases, there was a span of 19 bases. CDR1 and CDR2 from the germline V gene are SGHRS and YFSETQ. The CDR3 loop spans 16 amino acids. The CDR3 region is CASSLDSQTGSSGYTF. CDR3 DNA sequence: TGCGCCAGCAGCTTGGATTCGCAAACAGGGAGTAGTGGCTACACCTTC.

A few counts support this clonotype. The chain recombines TRBV7-2 with TRBJ1-1, with a weak D call TRBD1 (6 bases). V lost 5 bases and J lost 2, with 12 bases in between. The CDR3 covers 14 residues. CDR1 SGHTA and CDR2 FQGNSA come from the germline V gene. This CDR3 is CASSPQGFNTEAFF. CDR3 DNA: TGTGCCAGCAGCCCTCAGGGGTTTAACACTGAAGCTTTCTTT.

A few counts support this clonotype. CDR3 region: CASSQQVGQAYEQYF. The CDR3 nucleotides read TGCGCCAGCAGCCAACAAGTGGGACAGGCCTACGAGCAGTACTTC. The rearrangement uses TRBV4-3 and TRBJ2-7, with 8 positions matching TRBD1. The V gene end was trimmed by 2 bases and the J gene end by 2 bases; junction bases not matched to a gene: 5. This CDR3 is 15 amino acids long. CDR1 and CDR2 (germline): LGHNA, YSLEER.

The chain carries TRBV12-3 or TRBV12-4 and TRBJ2-7; TRBD1 aligns across 7 bases. The CDR3 spans 14 residues. V was pared by 7 bases and J by 0 bases, with 6 bases of the junction left unmatched. The CDR3 DNA follows: TGTGCCAGCAAACAGGACAGGAGCTCCTACGAGCAGTACTTC. This encodes CASKQDRSSYEQYF.

The chain links TRBV12-3 or TRBV12-4 to TRBJ2-1; 9 bases fit TRBD2. The CDR3 totals 15 residues. V was pared by 5 bases and J by 8 bases, with 10 bases of the junction left unmatched. CDR3: CASSPTPGTSYEQFF. In DNA form, the CDR3 reads TGTGCCAGCAGTCCAACGCCCGGGACTAGCTATGAGCAGTTCTTC.

The rearrangement links TRBV7-3 to TRBJ2-1, with D possibly TRBD2 on 5 matching bases. Looked up from germline, CDR1 is SGHTA and CDR2 is FQGTGA. The CDR3 loop spans 14 amino acids. V lost 4 bases and J lost 6, with 13 bases in between. The DNA of the CDR3 is TGTGCCAGCAGCTCAAATGGGCGGGCCAATGAGCAGTTCTTC. Translation gives CASSSNGRANEQFF. Full variable domain (rest looked up from reference TRBV7-3 and TRBJ2-1): GAGVSQTPSNKVTEKGKYVELRCDPISGHTALYWYRQSLGQGPEFLIYFQGTGAADDSGLPNDRFFAVRPEGSVSTLKIQRTERGDSAVYLCASSSNGRANEQFFGPGTRLTVL.

The chain combines TRBV12-3 or TRBV12-4 with TRBJ1-4; D ambiguous. The V and J ends lost 3 bases and 6 bases respectively, with 8 bases between them. The CDR3 loop spans 13 amino acids. CDR3 in amino acids: CASSLFSYEKLFF. For the CDR3, the DNA is TGTGCCAGCAGTTTGTTTTCTTATGAAAAACTGTTTTTT.

The chain couples TRBV10-3 to TRBJ1-5, with 9 nucleotides matching TRBD1. The CDR3 extends over 15 amino acids. V trimming: 6 bases; J trimming: 5 bases; junction bases outside the gene matches: 8. Germline V gene lookup returns CDR1 ENHRY and CDR2 SYGVKD. CDR3 sequence (DNA): TGTGCCATCAGAGGGGGGACAGGGTCTGATCAGCCCCAGCATTTT. It codes for CAIRGGTGSDQPQHF.

This chain joins TRBV5-5 and TRBJ2-7, with 11 bases fitting TRBD2. The length of the CDR3 is 18 residues. Germline V gene sequence: CDR1 SGHKS, CDR2 YYEKEE (reference sequence). J lost 7 bases, V lost 2 bases, and 17 bases had no gene match. CDR3 DNA sequence: TGTGCCAGCAGCTTTTCTGTGGGACTAGCGGACCTCTACAATGAGCAGTACTTC. This codes for CASSFSVGLADLYNEQYF.

About this clonotype: Because it lacks the conserved phenylalanine or tryptophan at the end, this CDR3 is likely a read error. The V gene is TRBV20-1, the J gene TRBJ2-3, with D maybe TRBD1 (6 bases). The V gene's germline CDR1 is DFQATT and CDR2 SNEGSKA (reference sequence). V was trimmed by 0 bases and J by 2 bases, leaving 18 bases between them. The CDR3 is 17 amino acids. The CDR3 region is CSARDPRTVSHTDTQYS. CDR3 in DNA: TGCAGTGCTAGAGATCCCCGGACAGTTTCCCACACAGATACGCAGTATTCT.

The chain carries TRBV27 and TRBJ1-2, with 11 bases that match TRBD1. The junction had 6 bases not matched to a gene; V was cut back by 5 bases and J by 7 bases. The CDR3 runs to 14 residues. Germline V CDR1 and CDR2: MNHEY, SMNVEV (reference sequence). The CDR3 bases are TGTGCCAGCAGTAACTCCGGGACAGGGGGTGGCTACACCTTC. Translating it yields CASSNSGTGGGYTF.

On this clonotype: One end of the junction fails to match germline, which may point to a read error. The gene calls are TRBV19 and TRBJ2-5; D possibly corresponds to TRBD2 (5 bases). There are 13 residues in the CDR3. The V gene's germline CDR1 is LNHDA and CDR2 SQIVND (reference sequence). The CDR3 loop reads CTSSSYSGETQYF. In nucleotides, the CDR3 is TGTACCAGTAGTAGCTACAGCGGAGAGACCCAGTACTTC.

The V and J genes are TRBV13 and TRBJ2-3; 11 bases align to TRBD2. V was clipped by 4 bases and J by 2 bases; unmatched bases: 5. Germline CDR1 PRHDT, CDR2 FYEKMQ (reference sequence). This CDR3 has 16 amino acids. The CDR3 DNA reads as TGTGCCAGCAGCTGGATAGCGGGAGGGCACACAGATACGCAGTATTTT. This codes for CASSWIAGGHTDTQYF.

The chain links TRBV6-2 or TRBV6-3 to TRBJ2-5; tentative D call: TRBD2 (5 bases). The J call is doubtful: the DNA matches TRBJ2-7 better. The CDR3 consists of 14 residues. Germline loops: CDR1 MNHEY, CDR2 SVGEGT. CDR3 DNA sequence: TGTGCCAGCAGTTACCCAGCGGAAGGACTCGAGCAGTACTTC. Its protein product is CASSYPAEGLEQYF.

The CDR3 is CATSDLGTNSDNEQFF. In DNA form, the CDR3 reads TGTGCCACCAGTGATTTGGGGACTAATTCCGACAATGAGCAGTTCTTC. The V call is TRBV24-1, the J call TRBJ2-1; 7 nucleotides align to TRBD2. The CDR3 is 16 residues long. Germline values: CDR1 KGHDR, CDR2 SFDVKD. The V segment lost 0 bases and the J segment 5 bases; nucleotides outside the gene matches: 6.

The chain has TRBV12-3 or TRBV12-4 and TRBJ1-4, with D unresolved. Trimming took off 5 bases at V and 7 bases at J, with 14 bases between the two ends. The length of the CDR3 is 14 residues. The CDR3: CASSSQTVGEKLFF. The CDR3 nucleotides are TGTGCCAGCAGTAGCCAGACCGTGGGTGAAAAACTGTTTTTT.

The genes are TRBV18 and TRBJ1-2; 7 bases align to TRBD1. Germline V gene sequence: CDR1 KGHSH, CDR2 LQKENI. The CDR3 covers 16 residues. The V segment lost 0 bases and the J segment 5 bases; nucleotides outside the gene matches: 9. Written as DNA, the CDR3 is TGTGCCAGCTCACCACCGCCGCAGGGGGGAAGATATGGCTACACCTTC. Protein sequence: CASSPPPQGGRYGYTF.

The chain links TRBV28 to TRBJ2-7; 14 positions match TRBD2. V shed 6 bases, J shed 2 bases, and the junction held 3 bases outside the gene matches. The germline CDR1 and CDR2 sequences are MDHEN and SYDVKM. The CDR3 is 15 residues long. The CDR3, as DNA: TGTGCCAGCAGCGGGACTAGCGGGAGTCCCTACGAGCAGTACTTC. It specifies CASSGTSGSPYEQYF.

DNA for the CDR3: TGCGCCAGCAGCTTCCTACAGGGGAGGCACTCTGCGGGCCCCCTCCACTTT. Protein product: CASSFLQGRHSAGPLHF. The rearrangement joins TRBV5-1 to TRBJ1-6; 7 bases agree with TRBD1. Per germline, CDR1 SGHRS and CDR2 YFSETQ. V gave up 2 bases and J gave up 13 bases; unmatched junction bases: 18. The CDR3 length is 17 residues.